This T cell receptor beta chain was captured in a study of tumor and adjacent non-tumor tissue in lung cancer. The wider study: Samples averaged approximately 3.9 million productive TCRbeta reads each. Notes on the study in general: TCR diversity was significantly greater in tumor than normal lung tissue. Normal lung showed higher cumulative top 100 clone frequency than tumor.

A modified ARM-PCR protocol with three rounds of nested PCR amplified TCRbeta. MiXCR, applied by TCRdb to the multiplex PCR reads, yields one record per CDR3 protein. Here the sample spans tens of thousands of distinct CDR3 sequences, less than 75% being singletons. Comments on this clonotype: Its specificity is unknown. This is likely a read error, given that the CDR3 carries no conserved phenylalanine or tryptophan at its end.

RNA was extracted from bulk tissue without any cell sorting. More than 3 cm separated this lung sample from the edge of the tumor. Donors were chemotherapy-naive, newly diagnosed lung cancer surgical patients in China, August–November 2014. Looked up from germline, CDR1 is MNHEY and CDR2 is SVGEGT. CDR3 size: 16 residues. This sequence joins TRBV6-2 or TRBV6-3 and TRBJ1-5, with D unresolved. This receptor was taken from a woman in her forties or fifties with non-small cell lung cancer. The sequenced sample consisted of distant non-tumor lung tissue. CDR3 bases: TGCGCCAGCAGCCCCACCCAAGGAGGGTACACTCAGCCTCAGCATTTG. Residues: CASSPTQGGYTQPQHL.